The rows below give T cell receptor beta chains drawn from one sample of a study of blood T cells in healthy people across ages. TCRdb reprocessed the 5' RACE reads via MiXCR and lists one record per CDR3 protein. The sample gives roughly 900,000 distinct CDR3 sequences, 25% to 30% of which show up once; around a sixth is in the top ten. Sequenced input: blood. Source of these receptors: a woman older than 75 in good health. The CDR3 runs from the conserved cysteine through the conserved F or W. The D gene is left open where the match is weak. Where a row states a size, it is once, few, many or the class of an expanded clone; other rows omit it.

>TRBV7-9|-|TRBJ2-7|many
TGTGCCAGCAGCTTAGAAACAGCAACCTACGAGCAGTACTTC
CASSLETATYEQYF
>TRBV20-1|-|TRBJ1-5|-
TGCAGTGCTATGACAGATAGCAATCAGCCCCAGCATTTT
CSAMTDSNQPQHF
>TRBV7-9|-|TRBJ1-3|-
TGTGCCAGCAGCTTAGACGGCTCCTCTGGAAACACCATATATTTT
CASSLDGSSGNTIYF
>TRBV6-5|-|TRBJ1-2|many
TGTGCCAGCACCACAGGGAAGCCCGCTGGCTACACCTTC
CASTTGKPAGYTF
>TRBV20-1|-|TRBJ1-1|many
TGCAGTGCTAGAGGGTCGACTAGGGGAACTGAAGCTTTCTTT
CSARGSTRGTEAFF
>TRBV29-1|-|TRBJ1-2|-
TGCAGCGTTGAAGACGAGGGTAAGCCTGTCTATGGCTACACCTTC
CSVEDEGKPVYGYTF
>TRBV7-8|-|TRBJ2-7|many
TGTGCCAGCAGCTTAGTGATACAACGGACTCCCTACGAGCAGTACTTC
CASSLVIQRTPYEQYF
>TRBV18|TRBD1|TRBJ1-2|few
TGTGCCAGCTCACCTTCCCCGACAGGGAGCTATGGCTACACCTTC
CASSPSPTGSYGYTF
>TRBV28|-|TRBJ2-1|-
TGTGCCAGCAGTTCCAGGAGGTCAAGCTCCTACAATGAGCAGTTCTTC
CASSSRRSSSYNEQFF
>TRBV11-2|TRBD2|TRBJ2-5|-
TGTGCCAGCAGCTCCCCTGGGACTAGCGGGGGACCTAGGCGCCAGTACTTC
CASSSPGTSGGPRRQYF
>TRBV20-1|-|TRBJ1-4|-
TGCAGTGCTAGAGGTCTCGCAGACGATGAAAAACTGTTTTTT
CSARGLADDEKLFF
>TRBV6-5|TRBD2|TRBJ2-2|-
TGTGCCAGCAGTTACTCCGGGACTACCTTCCAGGGAGGGGAGCTGTTTTTT
CASSYSGTTFQGGELFF
>TRBV28|-|TRBJ1-1|-
TGTGCCAGCAGAATGGACGGCCCTGCGGCTTTCTTT
CASRMDGPAAFF
>TRBV20-1|TRBD2|TRBJ2-7|-
TGCAGTGCTAGTGCCCCTAGCGGGAGTAACTACGGGCAGTACTTC
CSASAPSGSNYGQYF
>TRBV12-3/TRBV12-4|TRBD2|TRBJ2-1|-
TGTGCCAGCAGTTTAGCGCTAGCGGGGGTTGGAAATGAGCAGTTCTTC
CASSLALAGVGNEQFF
>TRBV3-1|-|TRBJ1-3|-
TGTGCCAGCAGCCCTAGTTTTGGGGGAAACACCATATATTTT
CASSPSFGGNTIYF
>TRBV20-1|TRBD2|TRBJ2-3|many
TGCAGTGCTAGTCCCGGGACTAGGACAGATACGCAGTATTTT
CSASPGTRTDTQYF
>TRBV2|-|TRBJ2-5|few
TGTGCCAGCAGTGAAAATACAGGGATCCAAGAGACCCAGTACTTC
CASSENTGIQETQYF
>TRBV6-2/TRBV6-3|TRBD1|TRBJ1-2|-
TGTGCCAGCAGTTACTCGGGACAGGGACACCTCGTTAAAGGCTACACCTTC
CASSYSGQGHLVKGYTF
>TRBV6-5|-|TRBJ1-6|once
TGTGCCAGCAGCTACTCAGTAACAGGCCGGAATTCACCCCCCCACTTT
CASSYSVTGRNSPPHF
>TRBV12-3/TRBV12-4|TRBD2|TRBJ2-3|many
TGTGCCAGCAGTAGGACTAGCGGGGGGGCAGATACGCAGTATTTT
CASSRTSGGADTQYF
>TRBV7-2|TRBD1|TRBJ1-2|few
TGTGCCAGCAGCTTGGAGCCGGGACAGGGGAGAGGCTACACCTTC
CASSLEPGQGRGYTF
>TRBV5-1|TRBD2|TRBJ2-1|many
TGCGCCAGCAGCTTGGTGCCGGGGGGCTCCTACAATGAGCAGTTCTTC
CASSLVPGGSYNEQFF
>TRBV14|-|TRBJ2-3|-
TGTGCCAGCAAGCGAGAGGGGACTAGCACAGATACGCAGTATTTT
CASKREGTSTDTQYF
>TRBV20-1|-|TRBJ1-1|-
TGCAGTGGGGGAAGACAGGCCGGTCTGAACACTGAAGCTTTCTTT
CSGGRQAGLNTEAFF
>TRBV29-1|TRBD2|TRBJ2-1|few
TGCAGCGTTGGGATCGGACTAGCGGGGGTGAACAATGAGCAGTTCTTC
CSVGIGLAGVNNEQFF
>TRBV3-1|TRBD2|TRBJ2-5|-
TGTGCCAGCAGCCAAGACGGACTAGCGGGGGACAATGAGCAGTACTTC
CASSQDGLAGDNEQYF
>TRBV12-3/TRBV12-4|-|TRBJ2-3|-
TGTGCCAGCAGTTTAGCGATAAGGGCAGATGCGGAATATTTT
CASSLAIRADAEYF
>TRBV20-1|-|TRBJ1-4|many
TGCAGTGCTAGATTCCCCATTACTCAAACTAATGAAAAACTGTTTTTT
CSARFPITQTNEKLFF
>TRBV2|TRBD2|TRBJ2-3|-
TGTGCCAGCAGTGTAGAACTAGCGGGAGTAGGTACGCAGTATTTT
CASSVELAGVGTQYF
>TRBV10-3|-|TRBJ1-1|few
TGTGCCATCAGTGACGGTGAGGGGCACACTGAAGCTTTCTTT
CAISDGEGHTEAFF
>TRBV11-3|TRBD2|TRBJ2-1|-
TGTGCCAGCAGCTTATCCCCGGGACTAGGGCCTGAGCAGTTCTTC
CASSLSPGLGPEQFF
>TRBV7-2|-|TRBJ2-1|many
TGTGCCAGCAGCCCCCCCAATGGGCAGTACAATGAGCAGTTCTTC
CASSPPNGQYNEQFF
>TRBV9|-|TRBJ1-2|many
TGTGCCAGCAGCGTAGAGGCAGGGAACTATGGCTACACCTTC
CASSVEAGNYGYTF
>TRBV6-1|-|TRBJ2-5|many
TGTGCCAGCAGTGTTTCGAGGGTAGGAGAGACCCAGTACTTC
CASSVSRVGETQYF
>TRBV9|-|TRBJ2-3|many
TGTGCCAGCAGCGTAGTTGTCCCCCGTACTAGCACAGATACGCAGTATTTT
CASSVVVPRTSTDTQYF
>TRBV11-3|TRBD2|TRBJ2-5|-
TGTGCCAGCAGCTGGTCCCTTCAAGCGGGGGGCGAAGAGACCCAGTACTTC
CASSWSLQAGGEETQYF